The 32 T cell receptor beta chains below come from one sample, sequenced in a study of response to subunit inactivated influenza vaccine. Using its own MiXCR run on the RT-PCR reads, TCRdb lists one record per CDR3 protein. Here the sample spans about 300,000 distinct CDR3 sequences, 21% being singletons. The specimen was PBMCs from blood, collected less than 22 months after vaccination. Receptors originate from a man aged 45 to 75 who received an inactivated influenza vaccine.

Judged by abundance, this clonotype is medium-sized. This chain connects TRBV6-5 to TRBJ1-5, with 8 bases that match TRBD1. CDR1 MNHEY and CDR2 SVGAGI come from the germline V gene. After removal of 7 bases from V and 10 bases from J, the junction contained 12 bases not matched to a gene. The CDR3 length is 14 residues. Written as DNA, the CDR3 is TGTGCCAGCATAAACCGACAGGGGTGGAATCCCCAGCATTTT. Protein: CASINRQGWNPQHF.

This chain uses TRBV12-3 or TRBV12-4 with TRBJ2-1; D is ambiguous. The CDR3 has 11 residues. With 5 bases removed from V and 9 bases from J, the gap between germline ends came to 8 bases. In DNA form, the CDR3 reads TGTGCCAGCAGTAGGGTGGGTGAGCAGTTCTTC. Its translation: CASSRVGEQFF.

The table lists this clonotype with a few counts. The J gene is TRBJ2-7, the V gene TRBV6-6; D is perhaps TRBD1 (6 bases). The CDR3 spans 13 residues. Deletions cut 6 bases from V and 3 bases from J, with 12 bases between. Germline V gene data show CDR1 as MNHNY and CDR2 as SVGAGI (reference sequence). Here the CDR3 reads CASSRGGVYEQYF. The CDR3 DNA follows: TGTGCCAGCAGCCGAGGGGGAGTCTACGAGCAGTACTTC.

The CDR3 DNA reads TGTGCCAGCAGCTCGCTAGCCACAGATACGCAGTATTTT. Encoded protein: CASSSLATDTQYF. The gene calls are TRBV7-9 and TRBJ2-3; tentative D call: TRBD2 (5 bases). Germline CDR1 reads SEHNR; CDR2 reads FQNEAQ (reference sequence). The CDR3 is made up of 13 amino acids. V shed 4 bases and J shed 2 bases, with 7 bases lying between them.

This chain joins TRBV29-1 and TRBJ2-4, with TRBD2 matching 8 bases. Germline CDR1 is SQVTM and CDR2 is ANQGSEA. V lost 0 bases, J lost 6 bases, and 13 bases stayed unmatched. CDR3 length: 17 amino acids. The CDR3 coding sequence is TGCAGCGTTGAAGATCTGACGGGAGGGCCAAAGGGAAACATTCAGTACTTC. It is translated as CSVEDLTGGPKGNIQYF.

There are a few counts of this clonotype. V usage is TRBV29-1 and J usage is TRBJ2-1; 9 positions match TRBD2. Germline V gene data show CDR1 as SQVTM and CDR2 as ANQGSEA. Trimming at V came to 6 bases and at J to 6 bases, leaving 18 bases not matched to a gene. The CDR3 consists of 17 residues. CDR3 in amino acids: CSVQPLGSGSSTNEQFF. The DNA for the CDR3 is TGCAGCGTCCAACCTCTCGGTAGCGGGAGTTCGACCAATGAGCAGTTCTTC.

This clonotype has a handful of counts. This sequence joins TRBV4-1 and TRBJ1-1, with a possible D match to TRBD1 (5 bases). Germline loops: CDR1 MGHRA, CDR2 YSYEKL. The ends were cut back, 0 bases at V and 3 bases at J, with 11 bases in the middle. This CDR3 is built from 15 residues. The CDR3 reads CASSQDKRGDTEAFF. The CDR3 region has the DNA TGCGCCAGCAGCCAAGATAAACGAGGGGACACTGAAGCTTTCTTT.

This clonotype was seen only a few times. The V call is TRBV19, the J call TRBJ1-5; the D is unclear. The germline V gene has CDR1 LNHDA and CDR2 SQIVND (reference sequence). The CDR3 covers 12 residues. V lost 3 bases, J lost 3 bases, and 3 bases lay in between. The CDR3 spells CASSMYNQPQHF. The CDR3 DNA reads TGTGCCAGTAGTATGTACAATCAGCCCCAGCATTTT.

This clonotype was counted many times. This chain links TRBV20-1 with TRBJ1-4, with unresolved D. Germline lookup yields CDR1 DFQATT and CDR2 SNEGSKA (reference sequence). The CDR3 contains 15 residues. V was pared by 4 bases and J by 8 bases, with 20 bases between. In DNA, the CDR3 is TGCAGTGCTAAATCCTTCGGTGGCGATCGGGAAAAACTGTTTTTT. The encoded protein is CSAKSFGGDREKLFF.

This clonotype was detected a few times. V usage is TRBV27 and J usage is TRBJ2-7; no definite D call. Germline lookup yields CDR1 MNHEY and CDR2 SMNVEV (reference sequence). V was cut by 8 bases and J by 2 bases, with 19 bases left in between. CDR3 length equals 15 residues. The CDR3 loop is CASCPGLPAAYEQYF. The CDR3 nucleotides read TGTGCCAGCTGCCCTGGATTGCCGGCAGCCTACGAGCAGTACTTC.

This clonotype was observed a few times. This chain joins TRBV20-1 and TRBJ2-5, with a possible D match to TRBD1 (7 bases). In germline, CDR1 is DFQATT, CDR2 SNEGSKA (reference sequence). The ends were cut back, 6 bases at V and 5 bases at J, with 19 bases in the middle. The CDR3 is 14 residues long. The CDR3 nucleotides read TGCAGTGCCCTGGCTGGAGGGGGCGGCGAGACCCAGTACTTC. The encoded protein is CSALAGGGGETQYF.

The chain joins TRBV6-5 to TRBJ2-7; 11 nucleotides line up with TRBD2. V shed 4 bases, J shed 1 base, and the junction held 3 bases outside the gene matches. CDR3 length equals 15 residues. Germline-derived CDR1 and CDR2 are MNHEY and SVGAGI. This CDR3 is CASSLAGGPSYEQYF. CDR3 nucleotide sequence: TGTGCCAGCAGTTTAGCGGGAGGGCCGTCCTACGAGCAGTACTTC.

The CDR3 spells CASSQDSRAIQYF. CDR3 DNA sequence: TGCGCCAGCAGCCAAGATTCGAGGGCAATTCAGTACTTC. The J gene is TRBJ2-4, the V gene TRBV4-1; maybe TRBD2 (5 bases). This CDR3 spans 13 amino acids. The germline V gene encodes CDR1 MGHRA and CDR2 YSYEKL. Trimming took off 0 bases at V and 10 bases at J, with 10 bases between the two ends.

This clonotype was seen many times. This chain's CDR3 is CASRRDRGIGRDTQYF. DNA for the CDR3: TGTGCCAGTAGGCGGGACAGGGGGATTGGCAGAGATACGCAGTATTTT. V gene TRBV19 combines with J gene TRBJ2-3; 11 bases align to TRBD1. CDR1 is LNHDA and CDR2 is SQIVND in the germline V gene (reference sequence). J was trimmed by 5 bases and V by 6 bases; bases with no gene match: 10. The length of the CDR3 is 16 residues.

This clonotype was counted between two and nine times. J is TRBJ2-3 and V is TRBV6-2 or TRBV6-3; 8 positions match TRBD2. In germline, CDR1 is MNHEY, CDR2 SVGEGT. V dropped 10 bases and J dropped 5; count of bases not matched to a gene: 8. CDR3 length: 13 residues. CDR3 loop: CATRDAGGDTQYF. The DNA for the CDR3 is TGTGCCACCCGAGACGCGGGAGGAGATACGCAGTATTTT.

This clonotype has a handful of counts. The chain links TRBV7-8 to TRBJ1-2; TRBD1 aligns across 10 bases. J was trimmed by 4 bases and V by 1 base; bases with no gene match: 12. The CDR3 contains 18 residues. The germline gives CDR1 SGHVS, CDR2 FQNEAQ. CDR3 protein: CASSLGSHADRGVYGYTF. DNA for the CDR3: TGTGCCAGCAGCTTAGGAAGTCATGCGGACAGGGGGGTCTATGGCTACACCTTC.

A few counts support this clonotype. The genes are TRBV9 and TRBJ2-2; D uncertain. Germline CDR1 is SGDLS and CDR2 is YYNGEE. This CDR3 contains 14 residues. V lost 0 bases to trimming and J lost 6 bases, with 9 bases between them. As DNA, the CDR3 is TGTGCCAGCAGCGTAGAGGCTGGCCCCGGGGAGCTGTTTTTT. Translating it yields CASSVEAGPGELFF.

The chain uses TRBV20-1 and TRBJ1-5, with 11 bases matching TRBD1. CDR3 length: 14 amino acids. The trim removed 6 bases at V and 4 bases at J, leaving 5 bases unmatched. Germline CDR1 DFQATT, CDR2 SNEGSKA (reference sequence). This CDR3 reads CSARTGGRNQPQHF. DNA of the CDR3: TGCAGTGCCAGGACAGGGGGCCGAAATCAGCCCCAGCATTTT.

V and J are TRBV7-6 and TRBJ2-1; 11 bases match TRBD2. Germline CDR1 SGHVS, CDR2 FNYEAQ. Germline trimming cut 9 bases from V and 0 bases from J; bases unmatched to any gene: 13. The CDR3 length is 18 residues. For the CDR3, the DNA is TGTGCCAGTAGGCGACTAGCGGGATTCATTAGCTCCTACAATGAGCAGTTCTTC. Protein sequence: CASRRLAGFISSYNEQFF.

The rearrangement joins TRBV4-3 to TRBJ1-2; TRBD1 might be the D (6 bases). In germline, CDR1 is LGHNA, CDR2 YSLEER. The CDR3 has 15 residues. V lost 1 base and J 4 bases, leaving 13 bases between the germline ends. As DNA, the CDR3 is TGCGCCAGCAGCCAAGCTCAGACAGGACTCTATGGCTACACCTTC. As protein: CASSQAQTGLYGYTF.

This sequence joins TRBV20-1 and TRBJ2-7; TRBD2 agrees at 8 bases. CDR3 size: 14 residues. J was trimmed by 3 bases and V by 3 bases; bases with no gene match: 7. CDR1 DFQATT and CDR2 SNEGSKA come from the germline V gene (reference sequence). In DNA, the CDR3 is TGCAGTGCTAGGCCTAGCGGGTACCTCTACGAGCAGTACTTC. Translation: CSARPSGYLYEQYF.

The chain is built from TRBV18 and TRBJ2-1; D is perhaps TRBD2 (6 bases). Germline V lookup: CDR1 KGHSH, CDR2 LQKENI. This CDR3 has 15 residues. Trimming shortened V by 1 base and J by 7 bases, and 14 bases separated the two germline ends. CDR3 sequence (DNA): TGTGCCAGCTCACCACTAGCGGCGCTTGGGAATGAGCAGTTCTTC. Its translation is CASSPLAALGNEQFF.

This clonotype was observed a few times. CDR3: CASSFGDGNQPQHF. The CDR3 nucleotides read TGTGCCAGCAGTTTCGGGGACGGCAATCAGCCCCAGCATTTT. The chain links TRBV12-3 or TRBV12-4 to TRBJ1-5; D possibly corresponds to TRBD1 (5 bases). The CDR3 is 14 residues long. V was pared by 3 bases and J by 2 bases, with 8 bases between.

The V gene is TRBV18, the J gene TRBJ2-7; 10 bases match TRBD1. Germline lookup yields CDR1 KGHSH and CDR2 LQKENI. With V trimmed by 3 bases and J by 3 bases, 14 bases remained unmatched. This CDR3 is 18 amino acids long. CDR3 protein: CASSPATGGLPLSYEQYF. CDR3 nucleotides: TGTGCCAGCTCACCGGCGACAGGGGGCCTACCATTAAGCTACGAGCAGTACTTC.

This clonotype was observed a few times. V gene TRBV9 combines with J gene TRBJ1-2; D perhaps matches TRBD1 (5 bases). Germline values: CDR1 SGDLS, CDR2 YYNGEE. Trimming left V 0 bases short and J 3 bases short, with 15 bases between. This CDR3 has 16 residues. Here the CDR3 reads CASSVDSPGWDYGYTF. The CDR3 DNA is TGTGCCAGCAGCGTAGATTCGCCAGGGTGGGACTATGGCTACACCTTC.

V usage is TRBV12-3 or TRBV12-4 and J usage is TRBJ2-7, with D possibly TRBD2 on 6 matching bases. The CDR3 covers 15 residues. Trimming removed 6 bases at V and 3 bases at J, with 18 bases between. CDR3 residues: CASRSLTSLDYEQYF. CDR3 in DNA: TGTGCCAGCAGATCCTTGACTAGTTTAGACTACGAGCAGTACTTC.

As regards this clonotype: One base away lies a much larger clone, so this may be a sequencing read error. This chain joins TRBV12-3 or TRBV12-4 and TRBJ2-1, with TRBD2 matching over 15 bases. V lost 10 bases to trimming and J lost 0 bases; unmatched junction nucleotides: 10. This CDR3 has 18 residues. The CDR3 nucleotides are TGTGCCATCCAACATGGGACTAGCGGGGGGCGCTCCTACAATGAGCAGTTCTTC. Translation gives CAIQHGTSGGRSYNEQFF.

The chain carries TRBV7-9 and TRBJ2-1; D tentatively reads TRBD1 or TRBD2 (5 bases each). Germline V CDR1 and CDR2: SEHNR, FQNEAQ (reference sequence). The V end was cut by 5 bases, the J end by 4 bases, with 15 bases between. The CDR3 consists of 15 residues. Here the CDR3 DNA reads TGTGCCAGCAGCCCCACAGGACTGGGGTACAATGAGCAGTTCTTC. Residues: CASSPTGLGYNEQFF. Filled out from reference TRBV7-9 and TRBJ2-1, the complete variable domain reads DTGVSQNPRHKITKRGQNVTFRCDPISEHNRLYWYRQTLGQGPEFLTYFQNEAQLEKSRLLSDRFSAERPKGSFSTLEIQRTEQGDSAMYLCASSPTGLGYNEQFFGPGTRLTVL.

There are a few counts of this clonotype. V gene TRBV7-2 combines with J gene TRBJ2-1, with D maybe TRBD2 (5 bases). The CDR3 has 13 amino acids. Germline CDR1 and CDR2: SGHTA and FQGNSA. Trimming shortened V by 0 bases and J by 7 bases, and 7 bases separated the two germline ends. As DNA, the CDR3 is TGTGCCAGCAGCTTAGCGGAGCGGAATGAGCAGTTCTTC. It codes for CASSLAERNEQFF.

V is TRBV20-1 and J is TRBJ1-5; TRBD1 matches 7 bases. Trimming at V came to 3 bases and at J to 0 bases, leaving 8 bases not matched to a gene. CDR1 and CDR2 from the germline V gene are DFQATT and SNEGSKA (reference sequence). The CDR3 has 16 amino acids. CDR3 protein: CSASYRGGYSNQPQHF. Here the CDR3 DNA reads TGCAGTGCTAGTTACAGGGGAGGTTATAGCAATCAGCCCCAGCATTTT.

This clonotype was seen a few times. The genes are TRBV6-2 or TRBV6-3 and TRBJ1-1; 7 bases map to TRBD1. The germline V gene has CDR1 MNHEY and CDR2 SVGEGT. This CDR3 is 14 amino acids long. V dropped 7 bases and J dropped 0; count of bases not matched to a gene: 5. The CDR3 nucleotides read TGTGCCAGCAACCCTGACAGGGTGAACACTGAAGCTTTCTTT. Amino acid sequence: CASNPDRVNTEAFF.

In its sample, this clonotype was seen a few times. The CDR3 loop is CASSGTTGLNQPQHF. The CDR3 nucleotides are TGTGCCAGCAGTGGAACGACAGGGCTCAATCAGCCCCAGCATTTT. J is TRBJ1-5 and V is TRBV25-1; TRBD1 matches 7 bases. V dropped 4 bases and J dropped 3; count of bases not matched to a gene: 6. Germline V CDR1 and CDR2: MGHDK, SYGVNS. The CDR3 loop spans 15 amino acids.